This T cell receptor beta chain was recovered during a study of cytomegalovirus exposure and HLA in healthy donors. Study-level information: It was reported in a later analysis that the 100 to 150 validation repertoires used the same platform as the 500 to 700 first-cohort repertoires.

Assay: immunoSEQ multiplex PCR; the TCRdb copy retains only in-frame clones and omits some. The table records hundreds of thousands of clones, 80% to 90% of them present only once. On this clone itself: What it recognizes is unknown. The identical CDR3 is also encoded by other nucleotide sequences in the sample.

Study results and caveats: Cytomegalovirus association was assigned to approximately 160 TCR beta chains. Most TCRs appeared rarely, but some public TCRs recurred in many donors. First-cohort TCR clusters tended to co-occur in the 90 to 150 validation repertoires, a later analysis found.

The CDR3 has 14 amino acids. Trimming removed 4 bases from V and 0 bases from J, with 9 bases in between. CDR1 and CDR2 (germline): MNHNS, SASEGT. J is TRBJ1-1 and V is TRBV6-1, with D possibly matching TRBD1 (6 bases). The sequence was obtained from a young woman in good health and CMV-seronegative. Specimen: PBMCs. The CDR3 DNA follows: TGTGCCAGCAGTGTTAGGGGGTTGAACACTGAAGCTTTCTTT. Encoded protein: CASSVRGLNTEAFF.